This is a list of T cell receptor beta chains from one sample in a study of metastatic and nonmetastatic thyroid tumors. MiXCR reprocessed the PCR reads for TCRdb. The repertoire has about 16,000 clones, 25% to 30% of them found once; the top ten carry around 12%. The sequencing input was tumor tissue. The receptor set was obtained from a male donor with papillary thyroid cancer or a benign thyroid nodule (not recorded which). Some clones in this sample may be carry-over from other donors' samples. CDR3s include the opening cysteine and the closing phenylalanine or tryptophan. The D gene is left open where the match is weak. Clone size is given for some rows only: seen once, a few or many times, or a class if the clone is expanded.

clone_size	v_call	j_call	d_call	cdr3_nt	cdr3_aa
medium-sized	TRBV28	TRBJ2-1	-	TGTGCCAGCAGTTTAGAACTAGGGAGCAATGAGCAGTTCTTC	CASSLELGSNEQFF
once	TRBV3-1	TRBJ2-5	-	TGTGCCAGCAGCGTCCGGGAGACCCAGTACTTC	CASSVRETQYF
many	TRBV11-2	TRBJ1-1	-	TGTGCCAGCAGCTTAAGTAGCCTTGCTGCCGAAGCTTTCTTT	CASSLSSLAAEAFF
many	TRBV2	TRBJ2-5	TRBD2	TGTGCCAGCAGTGAAGGGACTAGCGCCGGACAAGAGACCCAGTACTTC	CASSEGTSAGQETQYF
-	TRBV6-5	TRBJ2-7	-	TGTGCCAGCAGTTACTCGGGCGGGCGCGGCGCCTACGAGCAGTACTTC	CASSYSGGRGAYEQYF
-	TRBV20-1	TRBJ1-3	-	TGCAGTGCTGCCAACGTGGTTGGGAATCAAGGAAACACCATATATTTT	CSAANVVGNQGNTIYF
medium-sized	TRBV20-1	TRBJ2-1	-	TGCAGTGCTAGATACCCTTTATTTGAGCAGTTCTTC	CSARYPLFEQFF
-	TRBV12-3/TRBV12-4	TRBJ2-3	-	TGTGCCATCAGTTCCATGAACACAGATACGCAGTATTTT	CAISSMNTDTQYF
-	TRBV6-2/TRBV6-3	TRBJ2-5	-	TGTGCCAGCAGTTACCGGGAGCAAGAGACCCAGTACTTC	CASSYREQETQYF
-	TRBV30	TRBJ2-7	-	TGTGCCTGGAGCGGGGATCCCGGCTCGGGGGAGTACTTC	CAWSGDPGSGEYF
-	TRBV7-3	TRBJ2-7	TRBD1	TGTGCCAGCAGCTCCGGACAGGGCGGGGAGCAGTACTTC	CASSSGQGGEQYF
once	TRBV5-5	TRBJ1-6	-	TGTGCCAGCAGCGGGAGGACGGCGAACTATAATTCACCCCTCCACTTT	CASSGRTANYNSPLHF
-	TRBV6-1	TRBJ2-2	-	TGTGCCAGCAAAGGGAGCCAGGACACCGGGGAGCTGTTTTTT	CASKGSQDTGELFF
few	TRBV28	TRBJ1-5	-	TGTGCCAGCAGTTACAAAAGGGCGAATCAGCCCCAGCATTTT	CASSYKRANQPQHF
many	TRBV28	TRBJ1-1	-	TGTGCCAGCAGTTTCCGGACAAACGTGGCTTTCTTT	CASSFRTNVAFF
few	TRBV19	TRBJ2-7	-	TGTGCCAGTAGTATAGGTAGACGATACGAGCAGTACTTC	CASSIGRRYEQYF
once	TRBV20-1	TRBJ2-1	-	TGCAGTGCTAGTGATAATGAGCAGTTCTTC	CSASDNEQFF
medium-sized	TRBV4-1	TRBJ2-7	-	TGCGCCAGCAGCCACCTCAGACCGGGAGAGGACGAGCAGTACTTC	CASSHLRPGEDEQYF
medium-sized	TRBV7-2	TRBJ1-2	-	TGTGCCAGCAGCCCAGGGACGACAGCCCCAGGTGGCTACACCTTC	CASSPGTTAPGGYTF
few	TRBV27	TRBJ1-1	TRBD1	TGTGCCAGCAGTTTTTGGGGTACAGGGGCTGAAGCTTTCTTT	CASSFWGTGAEAFF
large	TRBV28	TRBJ1-5	-	TGTGCCAGCGCTATACATCAGCCCCAGCATTTT	CASAIHQPQHF
many	TRBV6-1	TRBJ1-2	-	TGTGCCAGCACCTTAGGAGGAGGGGGGATCTATGGCTACACCTTC	CASTLGGGGIYGYTF
few	TRBV12-3/TRBV12-4	TRBJ2-7	-	TGTGCCAGCAGTTTGGGAGGCGAGCAGTACTTC	CASSLGGEQYF
medium-sized	TRBV5-8	TRBJ2-7	-	-	CASSPYFGPITSEQYF
-	TRBV27	TRBJ2-1	TRBD2	TGTGCCAGCACCCAAGGGCGGCTAGCGGGAGGGAATGAGCAGTTCTTC	CASTQGRLAGGNEQFF
many	TRBV11-2	TRBJ2-4	TRBD2	TGTGCCAGCAGCTTAGGCCCCCAAGCGGGAGGGCCTCAAAACATTCAGTACTTC	CASSLGPQAGGPQNIQYF
few	TRBV20-1	TRBJ2-1	TRBD1	TGCAGTGCCAGCAGGACAGGGGGCTCCTACAATGAGCAGTTCTTC	CSASRTGGSYNEQFF